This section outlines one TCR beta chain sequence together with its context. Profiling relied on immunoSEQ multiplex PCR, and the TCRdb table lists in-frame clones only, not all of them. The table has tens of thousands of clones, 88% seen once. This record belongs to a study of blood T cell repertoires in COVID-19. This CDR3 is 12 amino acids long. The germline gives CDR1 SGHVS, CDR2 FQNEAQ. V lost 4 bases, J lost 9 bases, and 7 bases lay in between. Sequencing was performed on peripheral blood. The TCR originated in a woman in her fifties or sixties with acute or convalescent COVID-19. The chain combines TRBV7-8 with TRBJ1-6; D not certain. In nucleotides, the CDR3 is TGTGCCAGCAGCTCCCTAGGTTCACCCCTCCACTTT. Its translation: CASSSLGSPLHF.